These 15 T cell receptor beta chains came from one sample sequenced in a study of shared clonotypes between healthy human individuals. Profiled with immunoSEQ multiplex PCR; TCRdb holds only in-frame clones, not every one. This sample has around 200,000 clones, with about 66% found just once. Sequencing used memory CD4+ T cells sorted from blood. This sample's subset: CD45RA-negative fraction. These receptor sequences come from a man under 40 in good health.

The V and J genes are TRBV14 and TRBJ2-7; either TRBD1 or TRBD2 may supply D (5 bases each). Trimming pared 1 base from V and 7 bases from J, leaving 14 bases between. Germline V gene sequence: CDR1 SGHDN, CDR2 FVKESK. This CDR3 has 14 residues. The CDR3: CASSQVVQGGEQYF. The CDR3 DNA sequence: TGTGCCAGCAGCCAAGTTGTCCAGGGCGGGGAGCAGTACTTC.

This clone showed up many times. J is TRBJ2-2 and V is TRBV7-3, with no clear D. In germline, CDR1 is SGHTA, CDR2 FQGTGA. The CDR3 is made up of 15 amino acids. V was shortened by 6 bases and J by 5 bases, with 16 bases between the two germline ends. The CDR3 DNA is TGTGCCAGCAGGACGAACGGCCGTCGGACCGGGGAGCTGTTTTTT. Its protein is CASRTNGRRTGELFF.

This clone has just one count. The CDR3 coding sequence is TGTGCCAGCAGCTCGGGACAGCCTGGAAACACCATATATTTT. Amino acid sequence: CASSSGQPGNTIYF. The chain combines TRBV11-2 with TRBJ1-3; TRBD1 matches 7 bases. J was trimmed by 2 bases and V by 4 bases; bases with no gene match: 2. Germline V lookup: CDR1 SGHAT, CDR2 FQNNGV. CDR3 size: 14 residues.

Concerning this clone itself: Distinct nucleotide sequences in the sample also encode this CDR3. CDR3 DNA: TGCAGCGTTCGGGAGAGCAATCAGCCCCAGCATTTT. Its translation is CSVRESNQPQHF. V gene TRBV29-1 combines with J gene TRBJ1-5; D is ambiguous. With 5 bases removed from V and 1 base from J, the gap between germline ends came to 6 bases. Germline V CDR1 and CDR2: SQVTM, ANQGSEA. The CDR3 runs to 12 residues.

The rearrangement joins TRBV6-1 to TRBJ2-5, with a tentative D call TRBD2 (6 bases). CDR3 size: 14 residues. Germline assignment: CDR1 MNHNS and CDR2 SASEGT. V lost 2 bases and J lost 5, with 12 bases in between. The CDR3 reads CASSESIGGETQYF. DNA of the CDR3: TGTGCCAGCAGTGAATCGATTGGAGGGGAGACCCAGTACTTC.

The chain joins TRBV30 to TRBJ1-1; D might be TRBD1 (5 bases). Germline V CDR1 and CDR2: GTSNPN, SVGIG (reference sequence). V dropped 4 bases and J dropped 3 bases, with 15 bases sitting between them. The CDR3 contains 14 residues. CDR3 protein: CAWILGAWDTEAFF. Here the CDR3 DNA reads TGTGCCTGGATTCTAGGGGCGTGGGACACTGAAGCTTTCTTT.

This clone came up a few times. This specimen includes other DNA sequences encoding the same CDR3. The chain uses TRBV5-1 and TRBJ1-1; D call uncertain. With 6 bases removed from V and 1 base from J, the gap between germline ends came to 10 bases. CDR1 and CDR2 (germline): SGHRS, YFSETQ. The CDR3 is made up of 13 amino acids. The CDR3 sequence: CASTLGGNTEAFF. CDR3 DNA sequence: TGCGCCAGCACCCTTGGTGGGAACACTGAAGCTTTCTTT.

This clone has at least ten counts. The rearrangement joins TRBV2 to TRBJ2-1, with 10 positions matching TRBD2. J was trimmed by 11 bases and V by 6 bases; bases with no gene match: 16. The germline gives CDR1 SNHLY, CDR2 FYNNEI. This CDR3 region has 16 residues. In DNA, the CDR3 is TGTGCCAGCAGCGCCGGGACTAGCGTCCCTCTGCCTCAGCAGTTCTTC. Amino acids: CASSAGTSVPLPQQFF.

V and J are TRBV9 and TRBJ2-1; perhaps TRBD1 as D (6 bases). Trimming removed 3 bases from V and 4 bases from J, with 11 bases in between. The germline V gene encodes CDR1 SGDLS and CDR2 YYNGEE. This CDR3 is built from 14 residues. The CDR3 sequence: CASSGGQKYNEQFF. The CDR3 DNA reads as TGTGCCAGCAGCGGAGGACAGAAATACAATGAGCAGTTCTTC.

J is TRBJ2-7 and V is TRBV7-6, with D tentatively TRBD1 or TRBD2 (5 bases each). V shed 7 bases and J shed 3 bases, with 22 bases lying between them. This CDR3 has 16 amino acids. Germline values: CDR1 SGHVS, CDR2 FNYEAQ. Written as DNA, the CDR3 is TGTGCCAGCACTACCAGCAGGGAGATAGAGAACTACGAGCAGTACTTC. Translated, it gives CASTTSREIENYEQYF.

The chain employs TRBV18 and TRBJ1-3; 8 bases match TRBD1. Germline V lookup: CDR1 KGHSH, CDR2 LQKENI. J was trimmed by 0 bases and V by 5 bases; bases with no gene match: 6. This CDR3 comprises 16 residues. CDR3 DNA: TGTGCCAGCTCATCGGGACAGGTGATCTCTGGAAACACCATATATTTT. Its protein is CASSSGQVISGNTIYF.

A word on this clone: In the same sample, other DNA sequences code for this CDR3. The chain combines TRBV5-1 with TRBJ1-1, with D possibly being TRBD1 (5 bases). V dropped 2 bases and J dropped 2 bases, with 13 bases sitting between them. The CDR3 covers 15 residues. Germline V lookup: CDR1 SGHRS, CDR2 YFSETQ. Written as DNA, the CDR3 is TGCGCCAGCAGCTTAGGTGAGACAGCCAACACTGAAGCTTTCTTT. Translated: CASSLGETANTEAFF.

This CDR3 reads CASSLTYEQYF. DNA of the CDR3: TGTGCCAGCAGCTTGACATACGAGCAGTACTTC. The chain carries TRBV7-1 and TRBJ2-7, with D unclear. TRBV7-1 is an open reading frame, and its role is uncertain. Trimming pared 4 bases from V and 4 bases from J, leaving 5 bases between. CDR3 length equals 11 residues.

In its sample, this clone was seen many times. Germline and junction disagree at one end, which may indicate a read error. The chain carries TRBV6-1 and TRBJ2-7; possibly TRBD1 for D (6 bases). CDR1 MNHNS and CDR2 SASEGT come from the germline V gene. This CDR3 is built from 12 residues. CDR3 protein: CASSEGQATLRF. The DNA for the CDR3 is TGTGCCAGCAGTGAAGGACAGGCGACCCTGCGGTTC.

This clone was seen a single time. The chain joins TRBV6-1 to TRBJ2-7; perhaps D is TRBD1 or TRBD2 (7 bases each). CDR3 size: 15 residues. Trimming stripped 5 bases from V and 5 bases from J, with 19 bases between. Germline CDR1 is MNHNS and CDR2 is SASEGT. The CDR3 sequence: CASSRQGPSGDEQYF. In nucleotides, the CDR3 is TGTGCCAGCAGTCGACAGGGTCCCAGCGGGGACGAGCAGTACTTC.